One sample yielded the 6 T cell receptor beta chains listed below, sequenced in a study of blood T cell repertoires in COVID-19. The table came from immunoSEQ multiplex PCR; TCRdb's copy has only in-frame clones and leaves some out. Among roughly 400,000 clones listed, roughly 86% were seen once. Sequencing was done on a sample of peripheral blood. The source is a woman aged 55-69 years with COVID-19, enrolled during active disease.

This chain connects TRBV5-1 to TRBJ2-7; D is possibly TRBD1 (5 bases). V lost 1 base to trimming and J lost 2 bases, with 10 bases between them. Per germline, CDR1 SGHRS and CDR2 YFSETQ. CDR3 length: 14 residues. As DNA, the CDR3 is TGCGCCAGCAGCTTGCATGACAGCCCCTACGAGCAGTACTTC. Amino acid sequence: CASSLHDSPYEQYF.

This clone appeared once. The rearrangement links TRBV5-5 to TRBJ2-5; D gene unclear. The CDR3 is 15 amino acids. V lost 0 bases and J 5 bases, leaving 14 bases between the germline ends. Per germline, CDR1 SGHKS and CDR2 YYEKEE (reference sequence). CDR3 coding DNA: TGTGCCAGCAGCTTGGTCGAGGCTGCTCTTGAGACCCAGTACTTC. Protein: CASSLVEAALETQYF.

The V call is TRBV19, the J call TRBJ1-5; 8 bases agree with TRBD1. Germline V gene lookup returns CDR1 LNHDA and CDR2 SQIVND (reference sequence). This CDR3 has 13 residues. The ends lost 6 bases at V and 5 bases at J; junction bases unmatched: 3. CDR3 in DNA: TGTGCCAGTAGAAAGGACAGGGATCAGCCCCAGCATTTT. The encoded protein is CASRKDRDQPQHF.

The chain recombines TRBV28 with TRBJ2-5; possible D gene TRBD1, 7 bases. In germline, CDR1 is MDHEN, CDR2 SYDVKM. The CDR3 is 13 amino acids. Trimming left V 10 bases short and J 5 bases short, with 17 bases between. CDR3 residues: CATRGGGRETQYF. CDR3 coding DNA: TGTGCCACTCGCGGAGGGGGCCGTGAGACCCAGTACTTC.

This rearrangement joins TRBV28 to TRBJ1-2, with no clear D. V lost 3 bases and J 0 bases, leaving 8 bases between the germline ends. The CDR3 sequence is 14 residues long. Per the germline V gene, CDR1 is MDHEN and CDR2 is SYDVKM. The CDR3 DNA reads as TGTGCCAGCAGTTTTGGGGAGGCTAACTATGGCTACACCTTC. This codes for CASSFGEANYGYTF.

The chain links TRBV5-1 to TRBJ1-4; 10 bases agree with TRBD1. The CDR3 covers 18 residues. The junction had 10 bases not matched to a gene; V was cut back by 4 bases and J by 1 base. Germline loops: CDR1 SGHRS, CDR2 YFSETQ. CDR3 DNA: TGCGCCAGCAGCATCGGGACAGGGGAAGGAAGAACTAATGAAAAACTGTTTTTT. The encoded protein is CASSIGTGEGRTNEKLFF.